This section outlines one T cell receptor beta chain sequence together with its context. Its antigen is unidentified. Unsorted whole blood supplied the RNA, and germline DNA was extracted too. This record comes from a study of tumor-infiltrating lymphocytes in primary liver carcinoma. Background on the study: Each of the growths was stage T1-T3 N0M0, extending about 4.2 to 11 cm across. Study-level results: Top-250-clone fractions were significantly higher in tumors than in blood (p = 0.039).

Germline V gives CDR1 SGHNT, CDR2 YENEEA. This CDR3 is built from 15 residues. With roughly 0.5 ug total RNA as template and a constant-region primer, TCR beta cDNA was made. Libraries of TCR beta came from three nested multiplex PCR rounds with slightly modified ARM-PCR. The first two PCR rounds, nine to ten cycles each, used TRBV1-TRBV30 forward primers and a C-beta reverse primer. MiXCR, applied by TCRdb to the multiplex PCR reads, yields one record per CDR3 protein. The table lists 250,000 to 400,000 distinct CDR3 sequences, 50% to 70% of them singletons. Material: peripheral blood. The genes are TRBV11-3 and TRBJ2-3; possibly TRBD1 or TRBD2 for D (5 bases each). The clonotype was recovered from a man aged 40-49 years with primary liver carcinoma and hepatitis B virus infection. CDR3 region: CVSSHGTGGTDTQYF. CDR3 sequence (DNA): TGTGTCAGTAGCCACGGGACGGGTGGGACAGATACGCAGTATTTT. Drawing the rest from reference TRBV11-3 and TRBJ2-3, the complete variable domain is EAGVVQSPRYKIIEKKQPVAFWCNPISGHNTLYWYLQNLGQGPELLIRYENEEAVDDSQLPKDRFSAERLKGVDSTLKIQPAELGDSAVYLCVSSHGTGGTDTQYFGPGTRLTVL.